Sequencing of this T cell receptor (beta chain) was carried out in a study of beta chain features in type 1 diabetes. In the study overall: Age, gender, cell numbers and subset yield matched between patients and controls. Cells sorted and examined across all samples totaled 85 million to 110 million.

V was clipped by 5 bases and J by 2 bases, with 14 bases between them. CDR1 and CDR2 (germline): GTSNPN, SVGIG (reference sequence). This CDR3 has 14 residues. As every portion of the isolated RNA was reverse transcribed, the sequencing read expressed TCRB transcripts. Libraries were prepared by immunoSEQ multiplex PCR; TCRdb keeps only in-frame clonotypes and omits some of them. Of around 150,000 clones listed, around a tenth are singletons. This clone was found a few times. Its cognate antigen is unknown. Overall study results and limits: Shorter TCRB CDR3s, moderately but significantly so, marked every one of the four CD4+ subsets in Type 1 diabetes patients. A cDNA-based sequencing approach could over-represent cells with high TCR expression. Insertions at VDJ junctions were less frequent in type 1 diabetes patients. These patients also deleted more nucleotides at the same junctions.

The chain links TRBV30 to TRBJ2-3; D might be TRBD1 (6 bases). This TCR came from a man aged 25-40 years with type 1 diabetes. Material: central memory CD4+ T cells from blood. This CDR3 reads CAWGQGSLTDTQYF. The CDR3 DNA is TGTGCCTGGGGTCAGGGGAGTCTCACAGATACGCAGTATTTT.